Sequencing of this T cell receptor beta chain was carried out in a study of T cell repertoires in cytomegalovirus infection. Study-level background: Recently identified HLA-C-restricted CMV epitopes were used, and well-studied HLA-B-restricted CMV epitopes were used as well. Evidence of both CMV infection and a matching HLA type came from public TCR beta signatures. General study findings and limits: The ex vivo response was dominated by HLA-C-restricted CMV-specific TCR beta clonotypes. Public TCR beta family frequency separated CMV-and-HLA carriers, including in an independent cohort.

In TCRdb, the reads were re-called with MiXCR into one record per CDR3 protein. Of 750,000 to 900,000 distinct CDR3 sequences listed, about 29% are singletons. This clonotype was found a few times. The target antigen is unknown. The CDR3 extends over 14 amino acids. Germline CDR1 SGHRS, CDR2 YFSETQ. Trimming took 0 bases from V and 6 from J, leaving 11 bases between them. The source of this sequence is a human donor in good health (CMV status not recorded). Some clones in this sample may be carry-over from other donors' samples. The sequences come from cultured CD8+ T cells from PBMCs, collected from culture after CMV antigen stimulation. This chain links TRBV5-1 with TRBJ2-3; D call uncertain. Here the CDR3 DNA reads TGCGCCAGCAGCTTGGAGGACCATGTTGATACGCAGTATTTT. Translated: CASSLEDHVDTQYF.